This T cell receptor beta chain was captured in a study of blood T cell repertoires in COVID-19. Study-wide background: PBMCs, B-cell-depleted T cells, or T cells provided the cDNA or gDNA that made up the material.

Methods used by the authors: Amplifying reference gene primers gave estimates of nucleated cell counts. The protocol was immunoSEQ multiplex PCR, while the TCRdb copy is restricted to in-frame clones and leaves out a portion. Clone size and the V and J calls come from that table; the DNA yielded D and trimming. The sample lists more than 250,000 clones; approximately 86% were seen once. The sequence derives from a woman in her twenties or thirties who had recovered from COVID-19. Sequences were obtained from peripheral blood.

The CDR3 region has the DNA TGTGCCAGCAGCCACCAATCCGGGACTAGCGGGAGGGCCGGGAATGAGCAGTTCTTC. The encoded protein is CASSHQSGTSGRAGNEQFF. This sequence joins TRBV7-3 and TRBJ2-1; 16 nucleotides line up with TRBD2. This CDR3 has 19 amino acids. V shed 5 bases, J shed 7 bases, and the junction held 14 bases outside the gene matches. Germline CDR1 and CDR2: SGHTA and FQGTGA.